This is a list of T cell receptor beta chains from one sample in a study of shared clonotypes between healthy human individuals. Generated by immunoSEQ multiplex PCR, the TCRdb table keeps only in-frame clones and is missing some. The sample has about 380,000 clones, around 96% seen once. Sequenced sample: memory CD8+ T cells sorted from blood. The source is a man aged 25 to 40 in good health. The CDR3 runs from the conserved cysteine through the conserved F or W. D genes are given only for firm matches. The size field is filled for only some rows; it gives once, few, many or a size class.

CDR3	DNA	size	V	D	length	J
CASSLSQTSVYEQYF	TGTGCCAGCAGTTTATCGCAGACTAGCGTCTACGAGCAGTACTTC	.	TRBV27	TRBD2	15	TRBJ2-7
CASSEEDTFLNTEAFF	TGTGCCAGCAGTGAGGAGGACACTTTCTTGAACACTGAAGCTTTCTTT	once	TRBV2	.	16	TRBJ1-1
CASRGTGKEKLFF	TGTGCCAGCCGGGGGACAGGTAAAGAAAAACTGTTTTTT	.	TRBV2	TRBD1	13	TRBJ1-4
CASSPLYEQYF	TGTGCCAGCAGCCCCCTTTACGAGCAGTACTTC	.	TRBV7-9	.	11	TRBJ2-7
CASLTRFYENTEAFF	TGTGCCAGCCTGACCAGGTTCTATGAGAACACTGAAGCTTTCTTT	.	TRBV28	.	15	TRBJ1-1
CASTVTTRSRESGEQYF	TGTGCCAGCACCGTAACTACCAGATCGAGGGAGTCCGGCGAGCAGTACTTC	once	TRBV11-2	.	17	TRBJ2-7
CASSQEIVRQETQYF	TGCGCCAGCAGCCAAGAGATTGTCAGACAAGAGACCCAGTACTTC	once	TRBV4-1	.	15	TRBJ2-5
CASLGGSSGANVLTF	TGTGCCAGCTTAGGCGGATCCTCTGGGGCCAACGTCCTGACTTTC	.	TRBV2	.	15	TRBJ2-6
CATRQSSYNEQFF	TGTGCCACCCGGCAGAGCTCCTACAATGAGCAGTTCTTC	.	TRBV6-5	.	13	TRBJ2-1
CASSLEGARAETQYF	TGTGCCAGCAGCTTAGAGGGGGCGCGGGCGGAGACCCAGTACTTC	.	TRBV7-9	TRBD1	15	TRBJ2-5
CASSLEGHQPQHF	TGCGCCAGCAGCTTGGAGGGGCATCAGCCCCAGCATTTT	.	TRBV5-1	.	13	TRBJ1-5
CASRRIAGVSWGGELFF	TGTGCCAGCAGACGAATAGCGGGAGTGAGCTGGGGGGGGGAGCTGTTTTTT	.	TRBV27	TRBD2	17	TRBJ2-2
CASSTSAGGLTDTQYF	TGTGCCAGCAGTACTAGCGCGGGAGGTTTAACAGATACGCAGTATTTT	.	TRBV27	TRBD2	16	TRBJ2-3
CASSMIVGAPGEQYF	TGTGCCAGTAGTATGATTGTAGGAGCCCCAGGCGAGCAGTACTTC	once	TRBV19	.	15	TRBJ2-7
CAITKGGDSYEQYF	TGTGCCATTACAAAAGGAGGGGACTCCTACGAGCAGTACTTC	.	TRBV10-3	.	14	TRBJ2-7
CASSPLAGYSYEQYF	TGTGCCAGCAGCCCACTAGCGGGGTACTCCTACGAGCAGTACTTC	.	TRBV7-9	TRBD2	15	TRBJ2-7
CASSLGRTRQDTQYF	TGTGCCAGCAGTTTAGGGAGGACGAGACAAGATACGCAGTATTTT	.	TRBV6-5	.	15	TRBJ2-3
CASSFGTSRNEQFF	TGCGCCAGCAGCTTCGGGACTAGCAGGAATGAGCAGTTCTTC	.	TRBV5-1	TRBD2	14	TRBJ2-1
CASSYSSGPNEQFF	TGTGCCAGCAGTTACTCTAGCGGGCCGAATGAGCAGTTCTTC	.	TRBV6-6	TRBD2	14	TRBJ2-1
CASSVYNTGELFF	TGTGCCAGCAGTGTATACAACACCGGGGAGCTGTTTTTT	.	TRBV28	.	13	TRBJ2-2
CASGQGAAVAKNIQYF	TGTGCCTCGGGACAGGGGGCAGCGGTTGCCAAAAACATTCAGTACTTC	.	TRBV30	TRBD1	16	TRBJ2-4
CASSWDSSYEQYF	TGTGCCAGCAGCTGGGACAGCTCCTACGAGCAGTACTTC	.	TRBV5-4	TRBD1	13	TRBJ2-7
CASGLLGTPSYEQYF	TGTGCCAGCGGGTTGCTGGGGACTCCTTCCTACGAGCAGTACTTC	.	TRBV5-6	.	15	TRBJ2-7
CASSTVDEQYF	TGTGCCAGCAGCACAGTCGACGAGCAGTACTTC	.	TRBV7-9	.	11	TRBJ2-7
CASRHTSSFYNEQFF	TGTGCCAGCAGACATACTAGCTCGTTCTACAATGAGCAGTTCTTC	.	TRBV7-2	.	15	TRBJ2-1
CASSLRVAGAYEQYF	TGTGCCAGCAGTTTAAGGGTAGCGGGGGCCTACGAGCAGTACTTC	.	TRBV28	TRBD2	15	TRBJ2-7
CATRGEGLYNEQFF	TGTGCCACCCGAGGGGAGGGCCTTTACAATGAGCAGTTCTTC	.	TRBV19	TRBD2	14	TRBJ2-1
CASSLAADNEQFF	TGTGCCAGCAGCTTAGCGGCCGATAATGAGCAGTTCTTC	once	TRBV13	.	13	TRBJ2-1
CASSPGRTNEQYF	TGTGCCAGCAGCCCGGGACGGACGAACGAGCAGTACTTC	.	TRBV5-4	.	13	TRBJ2-7
CASSPRLARYNEQFF	TGTGCCAGCAGCCCGAGACTAGCCCGATACAATGAGCAGTTCTTC	.	TRBV9	TRBD2	15	TRBJ2-1
CASSLSFPPGVFYQFF	TGTGCCAGCAGTTTATCGTTCCCGCCGGGGGTGTTCTACCAGTTCTTC	.	TRBV27	.	16	TRBJ2-1
CASSATSGNGEQFF	TGCGCCAGCAGCGCGACTAGCGGGAACGGGGAGCAGTTCTTC	.	TRBV5-1	TRBD2	14	TRBJ2-1
CAILGTSGSEQYF	TGTGCCATCTTGGGGACTAGCGGGAGCGAGCAGTACTTC	.	TRBV10-3	TRBD2	13	TRBJ2-7
CASSLDRGDTQYF	TGTGCCAGCAGCCTCGACAGGGGAGATACGCAGTATTTT	.	TRBV7-8	TRBD1	13	TRBJ2-3
CASSERPPAQNEKLFF	TGTGCCAGCAGTGAAAGGCCGCCAGCACAGAATGAAAAACTGTTTTTT	.	TRBV6-1	.	16	TRBJ1-4
CSVVASYYNEQFF	TGCAGCGTTGTAGCCTCCTATTACAATGAGCAGTTCTTC	once	TRBV29-1	.	13	TRBJ2-1
CAWSSSASYEQYF	TGTGCCTGGAGTTCTAGCGCCTCCTACGAGCAGTACTTC	.	TRBV30	.	13	TRBJ2-7
CASRRTGGNYEQYF	TGTGCCAGCAGACGGACAGGAGGGAACTACGAGCAGTACTTC	.	TRBV6-1	.	14	TRBJ2-7
CASSGYGPQYF	TGTGCCAGCAGTGGGTATGGGCCCCAGTACTTC	.	TRBV6-5	.	11	TRBJ2-5
CASSPRQDTQYF	TGTGCCAGCTCACCACGGCAGGATACGCAGTATTTT	.	TRBV18	.	12	TRBJ2-3
CASREGGLNEKLFF	TGTGCCAGCAGGGAGGGGGGGCTTAATGAAAAACTGTTTTTT	.	TRBV2	.	14	TRBJ1-4
CASSLQTNRGKDTGELFF	TGTGCCAGCAGCCTCCAAACTAACAGGGGGAAGGACACCGGGGAGCTGTTTTTT	.	TRBV9	TRBD1	18	TRBJ2-2
CAIQAGGSYEQYF	TGTGCCATCCAAGCAGGAGGGTCCTACGAGCAGTACTTC	.	TRBV10-3	.	13	TRBJ2-7